This T cell receptor (beta chain) comes out of a study of identical twins. Broader study findings: Twins shared out-of-frame alpha sequences with excess low generation probability. Conclusions came from cross-sectional statistical analysis, not from following the same donors. The study found that models underestimated out-of-frame TCR alpha sharing in monozygotic twins.

Many counts were recorded for this clonotype. Its target is not known. TCRdb re-analysed the 5' RACE reads in MiXCR, keeping a single row per CDR3 protein. Here the sample spans around 530,000 distinct CDR3 sequences, about 16% being singletons. V lost 7 bases and J lost 2; bases outside the gene matches: 22. CDR3 length: 20 amino acids. This sample also appeared in a second study, on yellow fever vaccine responses in identical twins.

The sample consisted of CD4+ T cells sorted from blood. The clonotype comes from a young woman in good health. The V call is TRBV12-3 or TRBV12-4, the J call TRBJ2-3; TRBD1 matches 9 bases. Here the CDR3 reads CASKGWGPHRGQRNTDTQYF. The CDR3 DNA is TGTGCCAGCAAGGGGTGGGGTCCGCACAGGGGGCAGCGTAACACAGATACGCAGTATTTT.